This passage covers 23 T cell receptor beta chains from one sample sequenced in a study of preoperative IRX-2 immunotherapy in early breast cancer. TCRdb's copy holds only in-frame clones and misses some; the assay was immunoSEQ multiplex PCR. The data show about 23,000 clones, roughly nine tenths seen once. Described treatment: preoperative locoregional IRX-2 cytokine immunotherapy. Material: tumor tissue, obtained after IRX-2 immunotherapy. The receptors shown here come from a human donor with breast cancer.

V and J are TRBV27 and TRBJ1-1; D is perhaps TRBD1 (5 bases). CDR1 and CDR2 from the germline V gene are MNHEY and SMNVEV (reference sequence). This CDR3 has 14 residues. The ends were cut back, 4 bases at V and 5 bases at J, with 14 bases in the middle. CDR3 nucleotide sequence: TGTGCCAGCAGTTCCCGACCGGGGGGGACTGAAGCTTTCTTT. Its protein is CASSSRPGGTEAFF.

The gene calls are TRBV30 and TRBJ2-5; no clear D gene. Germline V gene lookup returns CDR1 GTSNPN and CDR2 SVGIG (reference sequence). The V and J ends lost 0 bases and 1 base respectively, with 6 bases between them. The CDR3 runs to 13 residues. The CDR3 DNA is TGTGCCTGGAGTGTAAGCCTCCAAGAGACCCAGTACTTC. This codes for CAWSVSLQETQYF.

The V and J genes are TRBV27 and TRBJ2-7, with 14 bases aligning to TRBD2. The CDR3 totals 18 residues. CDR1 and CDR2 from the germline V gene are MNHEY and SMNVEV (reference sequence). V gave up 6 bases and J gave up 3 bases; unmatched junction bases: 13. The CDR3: CASRRSGLAGDLIYEQYF. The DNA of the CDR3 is TGTGCCAGCAGACGATCGGGACTAGCGGGAGATTTGATCTACGAGCAGTACTTC.

The CDR3 DNA sequence: TGCGCCAGCGCCGACCGAACGAACACCGGGGAGCTGTTTTTT. Amino acids: CASADRTNTGELFF. The chain couples TRBV5-1 to TRBJ2-2, with D uncertain. The germline V and J ends were trimmed by 7 bases and 0 bases, with 10 bases remaining between them. Germline V gene lookup returns CDR1 SGHRS and CDR2 YFSETQ. This CDR3 is built from 14 residues.

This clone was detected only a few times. CDR3 in amino acids: CASSTRASGRTETQYF. The CDR3 region has the DNA TGTGCCAGTAGTACCAGGGCTAGCGGGAGGACAGAGACCCAGTACTTC. The chain recombines TRBV19 with TRBJ2-5; 11 bases align to TRBD2. CDR1 is LNHDA, CDR2 SQIVND, per germline (reference sequence). This CDR3 comprises 16 residues. The ends lost 4 bases at V and 4 bases at J; junction bases unmatched: 8. The full variable domain, rest sourced from reference TRBV19 and TRBJ2-5, is DGGITQSPKYLFRKEGQNVTLSCEQNLNHDAMYWYRQDPGQGLRLIYYSQIVNDFQKGDIAEGYSVSREKKESFPLTVTSAQKNPTAFYLCASSTRASGRTETQYFGPGTRLLVL.

CDR3 loop: CASSFSVGEQFF. In DNA form, the CDR3 reads TGTGCCAGCAGCTTTAGCGTCGGTGAGCAGTTCTTC. The V and J genes are TRBV5-5 and TRBJ2-1; tentative D call: TRBD2 (5 bases). The CDR3 extends over 12 amino acids. Germline V gives CDR1 SGHKS, CDR2 YYEKEE (reference sequence). V was cut by 2 bases and J by 9 bases, with 9 bases left in between. Complete variable domain (other parts from reference TRBV5-5 and TRBJ2-1): DAGVTQSPTHLIKTRGQQVTLRCSPISGHKSVSWYQQVLGQGPQFIFQYYEKEERGRGNFPDRFSARQFPNYSSELNVNALLLGDSALYLCASSFSVGEQFFGPGTRLTVL.

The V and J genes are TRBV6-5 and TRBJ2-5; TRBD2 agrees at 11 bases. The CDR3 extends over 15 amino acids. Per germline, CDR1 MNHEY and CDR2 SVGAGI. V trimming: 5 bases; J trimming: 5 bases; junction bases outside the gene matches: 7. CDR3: CASSPGLAVRETQYF. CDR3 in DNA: TGTGCCAGCAGTCCGGGACTAGCGGTTAGGGAGACCCAGTACTTC.

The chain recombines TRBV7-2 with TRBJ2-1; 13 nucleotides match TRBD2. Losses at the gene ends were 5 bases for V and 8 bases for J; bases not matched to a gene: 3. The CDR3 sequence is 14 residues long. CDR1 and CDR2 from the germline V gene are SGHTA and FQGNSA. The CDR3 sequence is CASSRTSGSYEQFF. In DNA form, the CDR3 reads TGTGCCAGCAGCAGGACTAGCGGGAGCTATGAGCAGTTCTTC.

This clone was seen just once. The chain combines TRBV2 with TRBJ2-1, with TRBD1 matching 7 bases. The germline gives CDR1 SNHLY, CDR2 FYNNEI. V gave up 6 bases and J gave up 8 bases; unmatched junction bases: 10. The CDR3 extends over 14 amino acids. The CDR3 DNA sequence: TGTGCCAGCAGACTAGGACAGGCCAACTATGAGCAGTTCTTC. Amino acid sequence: CASRLGQANYEQFF.

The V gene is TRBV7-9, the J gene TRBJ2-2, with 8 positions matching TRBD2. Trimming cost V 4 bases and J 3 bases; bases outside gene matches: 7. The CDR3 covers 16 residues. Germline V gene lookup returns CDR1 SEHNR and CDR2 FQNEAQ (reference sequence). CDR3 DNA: TGTGCCAGCAGCTCCGTCAGCGGGAGAGACACCGGGGAGCTGTTTTTT. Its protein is CASSSVSGRDTGELFF.

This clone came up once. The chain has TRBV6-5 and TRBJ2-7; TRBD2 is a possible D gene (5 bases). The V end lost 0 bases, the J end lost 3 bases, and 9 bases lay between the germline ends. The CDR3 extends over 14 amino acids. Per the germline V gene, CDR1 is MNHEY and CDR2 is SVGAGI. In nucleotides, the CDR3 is TGTGCCAGCAGTTACTCGATTGAGGGCTACGAGCAGTACTTC. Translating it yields CASSYSIEGYEQYF.

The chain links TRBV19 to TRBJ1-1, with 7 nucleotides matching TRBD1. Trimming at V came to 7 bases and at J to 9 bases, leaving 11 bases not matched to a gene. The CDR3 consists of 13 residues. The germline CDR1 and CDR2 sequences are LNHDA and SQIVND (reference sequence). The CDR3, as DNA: TGTGCCAGTAAACATACGGACAGGCCCCAAGCTTTCTTT. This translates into CASKHTDRPQAFF.

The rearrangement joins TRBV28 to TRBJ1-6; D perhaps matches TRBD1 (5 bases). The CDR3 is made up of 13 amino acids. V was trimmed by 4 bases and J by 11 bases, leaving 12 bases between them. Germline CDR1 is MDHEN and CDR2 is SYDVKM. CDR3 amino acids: CASSSGFPTPLHF. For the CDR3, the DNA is TGTGCCAGCAGTTCAGGGTTTCCTACACCCCTCCACTTT. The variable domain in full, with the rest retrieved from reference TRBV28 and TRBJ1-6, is DVKVTQSSRYLVKRTGEKVFLECVQDMDHENMFWYRQDPGLGLRLIYFSYDVKMKEKGDIPEGYSVSREKKERFSLILESASTNQTSMYLCASSSGFPTPLHFGNGTRLTVT.

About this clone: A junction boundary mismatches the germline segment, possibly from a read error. The CDR3 DNA follows: TGTGCCAGTAGAATACAGGGGGCGAATACCGGGGAGCTGTTTTTT. It translates to CASRIQGANTGELFF. The V gene is TRBV19, the J gene TRBJ2-2; 9 nucleotides match TRBD1. The CDR3 has 15 amino acids. Germline CDR1 reads LNHDA; CDR2 reads SQIVND (reference sequence).

Here the CDR3 DNA reads TGTGCCAGCAGCTTACCCCTAGCGGGGGGTTACAATGAGCAGTTCTTC. Amino acid sequence: CASSLPLAGGYNEQFF. The chain links TRBV7-9 to TRBJ2-1, with 11 nucleotides matching TRBD2. J gave up 4 bases and V 2 bases, and 4 bases lay outside the gene matches. Germline loops: CDR1 SEHNR, CDR2 FQNEAQ (reference sequence). The CDR3 sequence is 16 residues long.

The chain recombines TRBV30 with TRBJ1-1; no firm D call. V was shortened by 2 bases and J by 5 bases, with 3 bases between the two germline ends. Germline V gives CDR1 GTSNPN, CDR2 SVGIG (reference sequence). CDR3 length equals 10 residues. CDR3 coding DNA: TGTGCCTGGAGTAGGACTGAAGCTTTCTTT. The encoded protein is CAWSRTEAFF.

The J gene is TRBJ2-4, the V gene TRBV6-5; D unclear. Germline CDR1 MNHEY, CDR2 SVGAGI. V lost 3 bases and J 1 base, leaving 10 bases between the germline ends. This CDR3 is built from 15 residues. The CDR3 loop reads CASSYNEVAKNIQYF. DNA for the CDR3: TGTGCCAGCAGTTATAACGAGGTGGCCAAAAACATTCAGTACTTC.

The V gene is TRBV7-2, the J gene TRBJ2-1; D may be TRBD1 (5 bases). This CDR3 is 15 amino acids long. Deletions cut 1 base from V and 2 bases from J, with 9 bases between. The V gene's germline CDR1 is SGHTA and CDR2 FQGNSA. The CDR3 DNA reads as TGTGCCAGCAGCTTAGAAGGACATCCCTACAATGAGCAGTTCTTC. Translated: CASSLEGHPYNEQFF.

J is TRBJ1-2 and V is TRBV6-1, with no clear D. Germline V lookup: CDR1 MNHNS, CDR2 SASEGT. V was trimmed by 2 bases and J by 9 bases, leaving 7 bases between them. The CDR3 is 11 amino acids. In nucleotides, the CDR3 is TGTGCCAGCAGTGAACAGGCTCGCTACACCTTC. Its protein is CASSEQARYTF.

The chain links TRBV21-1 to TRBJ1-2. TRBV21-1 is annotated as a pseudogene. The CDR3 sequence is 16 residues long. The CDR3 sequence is CASRHNLVRKTYGYTF. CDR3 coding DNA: TGTGCCAGCAGACATAATTTAGTCAGAAAGACCTATGGCTACACCTTC.

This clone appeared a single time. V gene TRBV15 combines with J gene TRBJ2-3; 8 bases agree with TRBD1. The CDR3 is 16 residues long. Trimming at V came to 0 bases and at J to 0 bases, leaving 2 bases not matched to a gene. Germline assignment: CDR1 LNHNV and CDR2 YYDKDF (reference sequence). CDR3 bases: TGTGCCACCAGCAGAGACAGGACAGGGAGCACAGATACGCAGTATTTT. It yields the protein CATSRDRTGSTDTQYF.

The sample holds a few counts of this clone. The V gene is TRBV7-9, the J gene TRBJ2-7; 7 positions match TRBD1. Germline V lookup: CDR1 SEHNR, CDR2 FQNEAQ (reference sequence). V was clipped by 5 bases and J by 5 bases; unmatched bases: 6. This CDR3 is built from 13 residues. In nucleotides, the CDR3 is TGTGCCAGCAGCCCAGACAGGGACCACGAGCAGTACTTC. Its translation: CASSPDRDHEQYF.

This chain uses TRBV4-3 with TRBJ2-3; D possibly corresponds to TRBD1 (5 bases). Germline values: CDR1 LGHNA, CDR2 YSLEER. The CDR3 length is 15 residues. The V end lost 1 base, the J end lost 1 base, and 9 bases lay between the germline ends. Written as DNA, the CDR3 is TGCGCCAGCAGCCAAGGGGGCAGTCGCACAGATACGCAGTATTTT. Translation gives CASSQGGSRTDTQYF.